The rows below give T cell receptor beta chains drawn from one sample of a study of cytomegalovirus exposure and HLA in healthy donors. The protocol was immunoSEQ multiplex PCR, while the TCRdb copy is restricted to in-frame clones and leaves out a portion. The sample records hundreds of thousands of clones, 60% to 80% being singletons. Sequences were obtained from PBMCs. All receptors come from a male donor in good health and CMV-seronegative. Each CDR3 is given with its conserved first and last residue. D genes are given only for firm matches. Size values are once, few and many counts, or a class for expanded clones, and some rows have none.

D,J,V,size,CDR3,DNA
TRBD1,TRBJ1-1,TRBV25-1,.,CASSDPAGGAGTEAFF,TGTGCCAGCAGTGACCCGGCAGGGGGCGCCGGCACTGAAGCTTTCTTT
.,TRBJ1-2,TRBV2,few,CASNTLGGNYGYTF,TGTGCCAGCAATACCTTGGGGGGTAACTATGGCTACACCTTC
.,TRBJ2-7,TRBV7-9,few,CASSLPEGRVYEQYF,TGTGCCAGCAGCCTTCCGGAGGGCAGGGTATACGAGCAGTACTTC
.,TRBJ2-7,TRBV21-1,.,CARLWTAYEQYF,TGTGCCAGACTTTGGACAGCCTACGAGCAGTACTTC
.,TRBJ2-2,TRBV19,.,CASSLTGTGELFF,TGTGCCAGTAGTCTTACGGGGACCGGGGAGCTGTTTTTT
.,TRBJ2-7,TRBV29-1,.,CSVTMGGTYEQYF,TGCAGCGTGACGATGGGGGGTACCTACGAGCAGTACTTC
.,TRBJ1-1,TRBV14,.,CASSQVAHPYTEAFF,TGTGCCAGCAGCCAAGTGGCCCATCCCTACACTGAAGCTTTCTTT
TRBD1,TRBJ2-2,TRBV25-1,once,CASSDSGTGTTGELFF,TGTGCCAGCAGTGACTCCGGGACAGGGACCACCGGGGAGCTGTTTTTT
.,TRBJ2-7,TRBV19,medium-sized,CASSMEGGAEQYF,TGTGCCAGTAGTATGGAGGGAGGAGCCGAGCAGTACTTC
TRBD2,TRBJ2-2,TRBV5-1,.,CASSLGLAEGSGELFF,TGCGCCAGCAGCTTGGGACTAGCGGAGGGGTCCGGGGAGCTGTTTTTT
.,TRBJ2-7,TRBV16,.,CASSSRQGDEQYF,TGTGCCAGCAGCTCGCGACAAGGCGACGAGCAGTACTTC
TRBD2,TRBJ2-3,TRBV9,.,CASSGGLAGNTDTQYF,TGTGCCAGCAGCGGTGGACTAGCGGGAAACACAGATACGCAGTATTTT
TRBD1,TRBJ2-7,TRBV27,.,CASSRGTGSEQYF,TGTGCCAGCAGCCGCGGGACAGGGAGCGAGCAGTACTTC
.,TRBJ2-5,TRBV5-4,.,CASSLDRGRGETQYF,TGTGCCAGCAGCTTGGATCGCGGTAGAGGGGAGACCCAGTACTTC
TRBD1,TRBJ1-2,TRBV7-8,.,CASSLARAGGLEGYTF,TGTGCCAGCAGCTTAGCGAGAGCAGGGGGCCTGGAGGGCTACACCTTC
TRBD1,TRBJ1-1,TRBV28,few,CASSLGGRDSEAFF,TGTGCCAGCAGTTTAGGGGGCCGGGACAGTGAAGCTTTCTTT
TRBD2,TRBJ2-7,TRBV5-4,.,CASSKGLGEVYEQYF,TGTGCCAGCAGTAAGGGACTAGGGGAGGTCTACGAGCAGTACTTC
.,TRBJ1-4,TRBV13,few,CASSLGRALGREKLFF,TGTGCCAGCAGCTTGGGCAGGGCTCTAGGGCGTGAAAAACTGTTTTTT
.,TRBJ2-7,TRBV5-1,few,CASSLPYGQYF,TGCGCCAGCAGCTTGCCTTACGGGCAGTACTTC
.,TRBJ1-2,TRBV7-9,.,CSSSSEGRPSRGYTF,TGTTCCAGCAGCTCAGAGGGCCGGCCTTCGAGGGGCTACACCTTC
TRBD2,TRBJ2-7,TRBV7-6,.,CASSVTGGDYEQYF,TGTGCCAGCAGCGTAACGGGAGGGGACTACGAGCAGTACTTC
.,TRBJ2-2,TRBV19,.,CASSPHGRRTGELFF,TGTGCCAGTAGCCCCCATGGGCGTCGTACCGGGGAGCTGTTTTTT
.,TRBJ2-1,TRBV6-5,.,CASSYSRVSGAQFF,TGTGCCAGCAGTTACTCACGCGTGTCGGGTGCACAGTTCTTC
TRBD2,TRBJ2-2,TRBV7-2,.,CASSLVSGNGELFF,TGTGCCAGCAGCTTAGTAAGCGGGAACGGGGAGCTGTTTTTT
TRBD1,TRBJ1-5,TRBV7-9,.,CASSLGRGHGNQPQHF,TGTGCCAGCAGCTTAGGAAGGGGGCACGGCAATCAGCCCCAGCATTTT
TRBD1,TRBJ1-2,TRBV9,.,CASSQQGAVGYTF,TGTGCCAGCAGCCAACAGGGGGCGGTTGGCTACACCTTC
TRBD2,TRBJ2-2,TRBV6-1,.,CASSVGQGLAPGELFF,TGTGCCAGCAGTGTGGGGCAAGGACTAGCACCCGGGGAGCTGTTTTTT
TRBD1,TRBJ1-4,TRBV15,.,CATRRTGGENEKLFF,TGTGCCACCCGTAGGACAGGGGGCGAGAATGAAAAACTGTTTTTT
TRBD1,TRBJ2-1,TRBV28,.,CASSLAGTGTENEQFF,TGTGCCAGCAGTCTCGCCGGGACAGGGACGGAAAATGAGCAGTTCTTC
.,TRBJ2-3,TRBV11-2,.,CASRTPGRLTDTQYF,TGTGCCAGCAGGACGCCGGGAAGACTAACAGATACGCAGTATTTT
TRBD2,TRBJ2-3,TRBV6-6,few,CASSFLAGGTDTQYF,TGTGCCAGCAGTTTCCTAGCGGGAGGCACAGATACGCAGTATTTT
TRBD1,TRBJ1-1,TRBV9,.,CASSVEPQGALRTEAFF,TGTGCCAGCAGCGTAGAGCCCCAGGGGGCCCTGAGGACTGAAGCTTTCTTT
TRBD1,TRBJ2-2,TRBV29-1,.,CSVEGGQGLAGELFF,TGCAGCGTTGAGGGTGGACAGGGGTTAGCCGGGGAGCTGTTTTTT
TRBD2,TRBJ2-3,TRBV7-2,.,CASSSSGTRSTDTQYF,TGTGCCAGCAGCTCCTCTGGGACTAGAAGCACAGATACGCAGTATTTT
TRBD2,TRBJ2-3,TRBV29-1,once,CSVGVAGGRSTDTQYF,TGCAGCGTTGGAGTAGCGGGAGGGCGGAGCACAGATACGCAGTATTTT
.,TRBJ2-3,TRBV5-1,.,CASSLGGPTDTQYF,TGCGCCAGCAGCCTCGGGGGTCCCACAGATACGCAGTATTTT
.,TRBJ1-2,TRBV5-5,.,CASSLEPAGYGYTF,TGTGCCAGCAGCTTGGAACCAGCGGGTTATGGCTACACCTTC
.,TRBJ2-2,TRBV6-1,.,CASSEMWTSTGELFF,TGTGCCAGCAGTGAAATGTGGACATCCACCGGGGAGCTGTTTTTT
.,TRBJ1-2,TRBV2,.,CASSGQAANYGYTF,TGTGCCAGCAGTGGACAGGCAGCTAACTATGGCTACACCTTC
.,TRBJ2-5,TRBV10-3,.,CAISVRGAETQYF,TGTGCCATCAGTGTCCGGGGGGCGGAGACCCAGTACTTC
TRBD1,TRBJ2-7,TRBV5-5,.,CASSLNWDRPPNEQYF,TGTGCCAGCAGCTTGAACTGGGACAGGCCCCCGAACGAGCAGTACTTC
TRBD2,TRBJ2-3,TRBV7-9,.,CASSWGGRGTDTQYF,TGTGCCAGCAGTTGGGGGGGGAGGGGCACAGATACGCAGTATTTT
TRBD2,TRBJ2-1,TRBV5-1,.,CASRFSGRGVNEQFF,TGCGCCAGCAGATTTAGCGGGAGGGGGGTGAATGAGCAGTTCTTC
.,TRBJ2-1,TRBV2,.,CASIQDYLRNEQFF,TGTGCCAGCATACAGGACTACCTCCGCAATGAGCAGTTCTTC
.,TRBJ2-7,TRBV7-9,.,CSSSPSAPEQYF,TGTTCCAGCAGCCCGAGCGCTCCTGAGCAGTACTTC
.,TRBJ1-5,TRBV7-2,few,CASSPSRSIQPQHF,TGTGCCAGCAGCCCTTCGCGGAGTATTCAGCCCCAGCATTTT
.,TRBJ2-5,TRBV5-6,.,CASSPPMGVGSETQYF,TGTGCCAGCAGCCCCCCAATGGGAGTGGGCTCGGAGACCCAGTACTTC
.,TRBJ2-1,TRBV29-1,.,CSVEDMVGTREGNEQFF,TGCAGCGTTGAAGATATGGTTGGGACAAGGGAAGGCAATGAGCAGTTCTTC
TRBD1,TRBJ1-1,TRBV2,.,CASSLGTGVDTEAFF,TGTGCCAGCAGTCTAGGGACAGGGGTGGACACTGAAGCTTTCTTT
.,TRBJ2-3,TRBV5-1,.,CASWLGPHTDTQYF,TGCGCCAGCTGGCTGGGGCCCCACACAGATACGCAGTATTTT
TRBD2,TRBJ2-1,TRBV27,.,CASSLIRTLAGGIDEQFF,TGTGCCAGCAGTTTAATTCGGACTCTAGCGGGAGGAATCGATGAGCAGTTCTTC
TRBD2,TRBJ2-1,TRBV19,.,CASSISGGSSYNEQFF,TGTGCCAGTAGTATTTCTGGCGGGAGCTCCTACAATGAGCAGTTCTTC
.,TRBJ2-7,TRBV23-1,.,CASSQGLGCEQYF,TGCGCCAGCAGTCAAGGCCTCGGGTGCGAGCAGTACTTC